The TCR beta chain described here comes from a study of T-cell reconstitution after alpha-beta-depleted transplantation in children. Preparing the TCRbeta library involved the use of unique molecular identifiers. TCRdb re-derived calls from the PCR reads in MiXCR, one entry per CDR3 protein. The sample lists a few hundred thousand distinct CDR3 sequences; approximately 9.9% were seen once. This clonotype has a count of ten or more. The V end was cut by 8 bases, the J end by 4 bases, with 14 bases between. The CDR3 covers 13 residues. Germline V gene sequence: CDR1 SEHNR, CDR2 FQNEAQ (reference sequence).

The sequencing here drew on PBMCs from the stem cell graft donor, taken from the stem cell graft. This clonotype was obtained from a human donor who donated a stem cell graft to a child with SCID. This chain links TRBV7-9 with TRBJ1-1, with no clear D. The CDR3 sequence is CASGWLEPTEAFF. The CDR3 region has the DNA TGTGCCAGCGGATGGCTGGAACCCACTGAAGCTTTCTTT.